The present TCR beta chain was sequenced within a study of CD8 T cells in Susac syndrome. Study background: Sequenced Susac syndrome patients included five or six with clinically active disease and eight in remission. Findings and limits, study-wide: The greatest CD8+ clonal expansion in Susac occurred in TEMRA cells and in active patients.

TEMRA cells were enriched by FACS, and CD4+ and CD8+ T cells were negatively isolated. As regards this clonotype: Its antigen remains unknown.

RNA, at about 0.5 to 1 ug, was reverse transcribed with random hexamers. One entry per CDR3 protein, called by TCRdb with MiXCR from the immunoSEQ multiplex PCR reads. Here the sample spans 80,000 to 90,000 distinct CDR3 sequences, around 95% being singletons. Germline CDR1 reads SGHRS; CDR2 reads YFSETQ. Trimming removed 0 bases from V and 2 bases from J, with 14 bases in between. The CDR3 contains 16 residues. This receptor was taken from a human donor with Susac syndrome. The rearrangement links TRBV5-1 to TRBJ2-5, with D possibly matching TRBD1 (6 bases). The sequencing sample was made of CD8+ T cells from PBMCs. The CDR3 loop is CASSLGSLDSQETQYF. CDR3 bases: TGCGCCAGCAGCTTGGGCTCTCTGGACAGTCAAGAGACCCAGTACTTC. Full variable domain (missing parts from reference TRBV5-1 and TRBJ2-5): KAGVTQTPRYLIKTRGQQVTLSCSPISGHRSVSWYQQTPGQGLQFLFEYFSETQRNKGNFPGRFSGRQFSNSRSEMNVSTLELGDSALYLCASSLGSLDSQETQYFGPGTRLLVL.